Included here is one T cell receptor beta chain sequence, with context. This record belongs to a study of blood T cell repertoires in COVID-19. Study context: The United States, Italy and Spain provided the acute and convalescent COVID-19 samples. T cells, B-cell-depleted T cells, or PBMCs supplied cDNA or gDNA.

Germline CDR1 and CDR2: SGHVS and FNYEAQ. Unmatched junction bases numbered 9, after V lost 4 bases and J lost 2 bases. CDR3 length equals 17 residues. Source study methods: Researchers report that nucleated cell counts were estimated from reference gene primer amplification. Profiling relied on immunoSEQ multiplex PCR, and the TCRdb table lists in-frame clones only, not all of them. The DNA was the basis for D and trimming; V, J and clone size are from that table. Of about 27,000 clones listed, approximately 80% are singletons. Sequenced input: peripheral blood. The receptor was isolated from a man aged 65-85 years with active COVID-19. The rearrangement links TRBV7-6 to TRBJ2-7, with 12 bases lining up with TRBD2. The CDR3 DNA is TGTGCCAGCAGCTCTCCTAAGACTAGCGGGAGAACCTACGAGCAGTACTTC. Its protein is CASSSPKTSGRTYEQYF.